This TCR beta chain emerged from a study of T-cell memory formation after mild COVID-19. At the level of the study: The study found TCR clusters largely donor specific.

Per the germline V gene, CDR1 is GTSNPN and CDR2 is SVGIG (reference sequence). V lost 4 bases to trimming and J lost 3 bases, with 10 bases between them. The CDR3 contains 12 residues. Concerning this clonotype itself: Antigen: not known.

MiXCR, run by TCRdb on the 5' RACE reads, gives a single entry per CDR3 protein. The data show 290,000 or so distinct CDR3 sequences, roughly a fifth seen once. Study-level findings and limits: Contracting clones localized mainly to CM and EM when CD4+ and mainly to EMRA when CD8+.

The sample was PBMCs or a T cell subset sorted from them (not recorded which). The J gene is TRBJ2-7, the V gene TRBV30; D gene unclear. This receptor was identified in a man in his late teens or twenties who had mild COVID-19 (a few samples of this study predate the infection). Cell type and time point are not known. In DNA form, the CDR3 reads TGTGCCTGGAACAGAGGCAACTACGAGCAGTACTTC. It translates to CAWNRGNYEQYF. Combining the CDR3 with reference TRBV30 and TRBJ2-7 gives the whole variable domain SQTIHQWPATLVQPVGSPLSLECTVEGTSNPNLYWYRQAAGRGLQLLFYSVGIGQISSEVPQNLSASRPQDRQFILSSKKLLLSDSGFYLCAWNRGNYEQYFGPGTRLTVT.